The 5 T cell receptor beta chains below were found in one sample sequenced in a study of cytomegalovirus exposure and HLA in healthy donors. This PCR relied on a set of 60 Vbeta primers and 13 Jbeta primers. Repertoires were generated with immunoSEQ multiplex PCR, while TCRdb's copy carries only in-frame clones and drops some. The sample shows roughly 190,000 clones, roughly four fifths of them seen only once. Input material: PBMCs. The receptors here all came from a woman in her thirties in good health and CMV-seropositive.

The rearrangement joins TRBV20-1 to TRBJ1-3; no firm D call. From germline, CDR1 is DFQATT and CDR2 SNEGSKA (reference sequence). There are 10 residues in the CDR3. The CDR3 spells CSIAGNTIYF. For the CDR3, the DNA is TGCAGCATAGCTGGAAACACCATATATTTT.

The chain joins TRBV7-2 to TRBJ2-1, with 7 bases matching TRBD2. CDR3 length: 15 amino acids. The germline V gene encodes CDR1 SGHTA and CDR2 FQGNSA. V lost 3 bases, J lost 0 bases, and 2 bases stayed unmatched. CDR3 DNA: TGTGCCAGCAGCTTCGTAGCGGGCTCCTACAATGAGCAGTTCTTC. Protein sequence: CASSFVAGSYNEQFF.

The sample holds one count of this clone. One end of the junction varies from germline; a read error may be responsible. V usage is TRBV5-4 and J usage is TRBJ2-7, with a weak D call TRBD1 (6 bases). The CDR3 sequence is 15 residues long. Germline V gene data show CDR1 as SGHNT and CDR2 as YYREEE (reference sequence). CDR3: CASSLGGGSIYGQYF. DNA of the CDR3: TGTGCCAGCAGCTTGGGAGGGGGATCCATCTACGGGCAGTACTTC.

This chain uses TRBV7-8 with TRBJ2-3; 8 nucleotides agree with TRBD2. CDR1 and CDR2 (germline): SGHVS, FQNEAQ. V gave up 5 bases and J gave up 7 bases; unmatched junction bases: 14. The length of the CDR3 is 16 residues. CDR3 nucleotide sequence: TGTGCCAGCAGCGAGAAGGGTAGCGGGACCACCTATACGCAGTATTTT. This sequence encodes CASSEKGSGTTYTQYF.

The chain links TRBV5-1 to TRBJ1-1; TRBD1 is a possible D gene (6 bases). V dropped 0 bases and J dropped 1 base, with 16 bases sitting between them. This CDR3 spans 17 amino acids. Germline V CDR1 and CDR2: SGHRS, YFSETQ. CDR3 amino acids: CASSLAPSAGENTEAFF. The CDR3 coding sequence is TGCGCCAGCAGCTTGGCCCCTTCCGCAGGGGAGAACACTGAAGCTTTCTTT.